This is a list of T cell receptor beta chains from one sample in a study of Graves' ophthalmopathy and Graves' hyperthyroidism. Each CDR3 protein is one row after TCRdb ran MiXCR on the multiplex PCR reads. The sample carries 500,000 to 700,000 distinct CDR3 sequences, about 35% recorded once. Sequenced sample: peripheral blood or thyroid tissue (not recorded which). These receptors were taken from an adult man with Graves' hyperthyroidism. Each CDR3 is given with its conserved first and last residue. The order of the fields is V gene, clone size, J gene, CDR3 protein. Part of the rows lack a size; the others show once, few, many or a class for expanded clones.

v_gene: TRBV18; abundance: once; j_gene: TRBJ2-2; CDR3aa: CASSPTAASNTGELFF
v_gene: TRBV7-9; abundance: many; j_gene: TRBJ1-3; CDR3aa: CASSSFRGPYSGNTIYF
v_gene: TRBV9; abundance: many; j_gene: TRBJ1-6; CDR3aa: CASSAIARASPLHF
v_gene: TRBV10-3; abundance: -; j_gene: TRBJ2-2; CDR3aa: CAIRGGAGGLFF
v_gene: TRBV10-3; abundance: -; j_gene: TRBJ1-3; CDR3aa: CAISGFGNTIYF
v_gene: TRBV6-1; abundance: many; j_gene: TRBJ2-5; CDR3aa: CASRARIGTGQETQYF
v_gene: TRBV3-1; abundance: -; j_gene: TRBJ1-4; CDR3aa: CASSQVSDEKLFF
v_gene: TRBV20-1; abundance: many; j_gene: TRBJ1-6; CDR3aa: CSAEGQGPRTPLHF
v_gene: TRBV29-1; abundance: many; j_gene: TRBJ2-3; CDR3aa: CSVDGGGPSDTQYF
v_gene: TRBV29-1; abundance: many; j_gene: TRBJ1-1; CDR3aa: CSVERGGAGKAFF
v_gene: TRBV5-4; abundance: -; j_gene: TRBJ1-2; CDR3aa: CASSLDPQAFVGGYTF
v_gene: TRBV5-1; abundance: -; j_gene: TRBJ2-5; CDR3aa: CASSLGYREETQYF